The 29 T cell receptor beta chains presented below share a single source sample, sequenced in a study of PD-1 blockade in classical Hodgkin lymphoma. Each and every patient relapsed after autologous stem cell transplantation, and patients got differing brentuximab vedotin exposure. TCRdb's table, derived via immunoSEQ multiplex PCR, lists solely in-frame clones and lacks some. The sample includes some 18,000 clones, roughly 82% of them seen just once. The sequencing here drew on peripheral blood mononuclear cells (PBMCs), taken before the second cycle of nivolumab. The origin of the receptors is a human donor with classical Hodgkin lymphoma.

The chain joins TRBV6-1 to TRBJ1-4; D is undetermined. Germline-derived CDR1 and CDR2 are MNHNS and SASEGT. This CDR3 is 11 amino acids long. The V end was cut by 7 bases, the J end by 5 bases, with 5 bases between. CDR3 sequence (DNA): TGTGCCAGCACCTACAATGAAAAACTGTTTTTT. This sequence encodes CASTYNEKLFF.

The gene calls are TRBV6-6 and TRBJ2-5, with 7 bases that match TRBD2. V gave up 4 bases and J gave up 7 bases; unmatched junction bases: 9. The CDR3 is 14 amino acids. Germline CDR1 MNHNY, CDR2 SVGAGI (reference sequence). Written as DNA, the CDR3 is TGTGCCAGCAGTTTCATTAGCGGGCAGGCGACCCAGTACTTC. It encodes CASSFISGQATQYF.

This chain uses TRBV6-1 with TRBJ1-5, with 7 bases fitting TRBD1. From germline, CDR1 is MNHNS and CDR2 SASEGT. The V and J ends lost 2 bases and 1 base, in that order; junction bases with no gene match: 8. The CDR3 totals 17 residues. The CDR3 loop reads CASSERTGTGSNQPQHF. The CDR3 DNA sequence: TGTGCCAGCAGTGAAAGGACAGGTACTGGGAGCAATCAGCCCCAGCATTTT.

This CDR3 reads CAEGNTGELFF. In DNA form, the CDR3 reads TGTGCCGAAGGGAACACCGGGGAGCTGTTTTTT. The J gene is TRBJ2-2, the V gene TRBV7-9; D not certain. This CDR3 is 11 amino acids long. Trimming removed 11 bases from V and 1 base from J, with 5 bases in between. Per the germline V gene, CDR1 is SEHNR and CDR2 is FQNEAQ (reference sequence).

The chain is built from TRBV7-9 and TRBJ1-1; D ambiguous. V lost 5 bases, J lost 0 bases, and 16 bases lay in between. The CDR3 totals 16 residues. The germline gives CDR1 SEHNR, CDR2 FQNEAQ (reference sequence). The CDR3 reads CASSPPSGGMNTEAFF. CDR3 nucleotide sequence: TGTGCCAGCAGCCCCCCCTCGGGCGGAATGAACACTGAAGCTTTCTTT.

V gene TRBV6-1 combines with J gene TRBJ1-4; D is uncertain. Germline CDR1 reads MNHNS; CDR2 reads SASEGT. Deletions cut 2 bases from V and 5 bases from J, with 9 bases between. The CDR3 consists of 14 residues. CDR3 protein: CASSELERNEKLFF. The CDR3 region has the DNA TGTGCCAGCAGTGAATTAGAAAGGAATGAAAAACTGTTTTTT.

J is TRBJ2-7 and V is TRBV11-1; D not certain. The CDR3 is 14 residues long. V lost 5 bases to trimming and J lost 2 bases, with 13 bases between them. Germline CDR1 SGHAT, CDR2 FQDESV (reference sequence). In nucleotides, the CDR3 is TGTGCCAGCAGCCGGCGCCGACCACCCTACGAGCAGTACTTC. Its translation: CASSRRRPPYEQYF. The full variable domain, in which reference TRBV11-1 and TRBJ2-7 provide the parts outside the CDR3, is EAEVAQSPRYKITEKSQAVAFWCDPISGHATLYWYRQILGQGPELLVQFQDESVVDDSQLPKDRFSAERLKGVDSTLKIQPAELGDSAMYLCASSRRRPPYEQYFGPGTRLTVT.

This clone was found once. The rearrangement links TRBV7-8 to TRBJ1-1; 8 bases agree with TRBD1. From germline, CDR1 is SGHVS and CDR2 FQNEAQ. This CDR3 has 15 amino acids. The V and J ends lost 1 base and 5 bases, in that order; junction bases with no gene match: 6. The CDR3 loop reads CASSLGQGAGTEAFF. The CDR3 coding sequence is TGTGCCAGCAGCTTAGGTCAGGGGGCGGGAACTGAAGCTTTCTTT.

Only a few counts were recorded for this clone. The CDR3 nucleotides are TGTGCCAGCAGCTTAGCGTTCCAGCGGGGGGGTGGCGATACGCAGTATTTT. It translates to CASSLAFQRGGGDTQYF. J is TRBJ2-3 and V is TRBV7-8; 10 nucleotides line up with TRBD2. Germline loops: CDR1 SGHVS, CDR2 FQNEAQ. The CDR3 spans 17 residues. With V trimmed by 0 bases and J by 6 bases, 9 bases remained unmatched.

This clone was counted a single time. This chain connects TRBV18 to TRBJ2-7, with 7 positions matching TRBD1. The germline gives CDR1 KGHSH, CDR2 LQKENI. Trimming removed 4 bases from V and 4 bases from J; junction bases left unmatched: 7. This CDR3 is 14 amino acids long. CDR3 amino acids: CASSRQGKGYEQYF. As DNA, the CDR3 is TGTGCCAGCTCACGACAGGGAAAGGGGTACGAGCAGTACTTC.

V usage is TRBV2 and J usage is TRBJ2-1; 13 bases are a match to TRBD2. The V gene's germline CDR1 is SNHLY and CDR2 FYNNEI. The CDR3 is 15 amino acids. Unmatched junction bases numbered 5, after V lost 5 bases and J lost 7 bases. For the CDR3, the DNA is TGTGCCAGCAGTAGACTAGCGGGGGGAGAAAATGAGCAGTTCTTC. Its translation is CASSRLAGGENEQFF.

The chain carries TRBV2 and TRBJ1-6, with TRBD1 identical over 9 bases. The CDR3 length is 15 residues. Per germline, CDR1 SNHLY and CDR2 FYNNEI. Germline trimming cut 6 bases from V and 9 bases from J; bases unmatched to any gene: 9. DNA of the CDR3: TGTGCCAGCAGCCCCGGGACAGGGTCTAGTTCACCCCTCCACTTT. Translating gives CASSPGTGSSSPLHF.

The V and J genes are TRBV5-1 and TRBJ2-7, with TRBD2 identical over 8 bases. With V trimmed by 6 bases and J by 2 bases, 13 bases remained unmatched. This CDR3 comprises 16 residues. Germline V CDR1 and CDR2: SGHRS, YFSETQ. The CDR3 region has the DNA TGCGCCAGCACCGCCGGGACTAGTAAAGGAACCTACGAGCAGTACTTC. The encoded protein is CASTAGTSKGTYEQYF.

V usage is TRBV10-3 and J usage is TRBJ1-2, with D possibly being TRBD1 (5 bases). Trimming removed 5 bases at V and 8 bases at J, with 18 bases between. The CDR3 is 14 residues long. CDR1 ENHRY and CDR2 SYGVKD come from the germline V gene. This CDR3 is CAISRPLSGHGYTF. In DNA, the CDR3 is TGTGCCATCAGTCGGCCTCTATCAGGGCACGGCTACACCTTC.

CDR3 bases: TGTGCCAGCGGGGTGCATGGAGGTGACTATGGCTACACCTTC. Its protein is CASGVHGGDYGYTF. V and J are TRBV6-6 and TRBJ1-2; no reliable D call. V was shortened by 8 bases and J by 3 bases, with 16 bases between the two germline ends. The CDR3 has 14 residues. CDR1 and CDR2 (germline): MNHNY, SVGAGI (reference sequence).

The chain carries TRBV28 and TRBJ2-1; the match to TRBD2 covers 10 bases. The ends lost 6 bases at V and 6 bases at J; junction bases unmatched: 5. From germline, CDR1 is MDHEN and CDR2 SYDVKM. The CDR3 loop spans 14 amino acids. The CDR3 reads CASSGTSEINEQFF. Written as DNA, the CDR3 is TGTGCCAGCAGCGGGACTAGCGAGATCAATGAGCAGTTCTTC.

About this clone itself: The identical CDR3 is also encoded by other nucleotide sequences in the sample. The chain employs TRBV27 and TRBJ2-3; 8 bases match TRBD1. The germline V gene encodes CDR1 MNHEY and CDR2 SMNVEV (reference sequence). This CDR3 is built from 14 residues. Trimming removed 5 bases from V and 3 bases from J; junction bases left unmatched: 4. CDR3 sequence: CASSTRGRTDTQYF. The DNA for the CDR3 is TGTGCCAGCAGTACCAGGGGGCGAACAGATACGCAGTATTTT.

V is TRBV4-2 and J is TRBJ2-1, with TRBD1 matching over 8 bases. V lost 0 bases and J lost 7; bases outside the gene matches: 8. There are 16 residues in the CDR3. Germline V gene data show CDR1 as LGHNA and CDR2 as YNFKEQ. In DNA form, the CDR3 reads TGTGCCAGCAGCCAAGAGGGTGGACAGGGAGCTAATGAGCAGTTCTTC. This encodes CASSQEGGQGANEQFF.

This chain links TRBV10-3 with TRBJ2-7; the match to TRBD1 covers 11 bases. CDR3 length: 15 residues. With V trimmed by 3 bases and J by 3 bases, 4 bases remained unmatched. Germline lookup yields CDR1 ENHRY and CDR2 SYGVKD. In DNA form, the CDR3 reads TGTGCCATCAGTGACCCGGGACAGGGGGTCTACGAGCAGTACTTC. Translating gives CAISDPGQGVYEQYF.

The rearrangement uses TRBV11-2 and TRBJ1-2, with D unresolved. The CDR3 has 12 amino acids. V lost 5 bases and J 8 bases, leaving 12 bases between the germline ends. Per the germline V gene, CDR1 is SGHAT and CDR2 is FQNNGV. CDR3 sequence: CASSQAPEGYTF. For the CDR3, the DNA is TGTGCCAGCAGCCAAGCACCGGAGGGCTACACCTTC.

This clone was detected a few times. The chain couples TRBV4-1 to TRBJ1-1; D not certain. The CDR3 extends over 14 amino acids. Trimming cost V 3 bases and J 1 base, with 9 bases left between them. Germline CDR1 MGHRA, CDR2 YSYEKL. For the CDR3, the DNA is TGCGCCAGCAGCCACCACGTGGGGAACACTGAAGCTTTCTTT. It specifies CASSHHVGNTEAFF.

This chain connects TRBV19 to TRBJ1-2; D remains unclear. Germline CDR1 is LNHDA and CDR2 is SQIVND (reference sequence). This CDR3 has 15 amino acids. V lost 6 bases, J lost 0 bases, and 14 bases lay in between. The CDR3 sequence is CASSGTITANYGYTF. In DNA form, the CDR3 reads TGTGCCAGTAGCGGAACGATTACAGCTAACTATGGCTACACCTTC.

The chain recombines TRBV7-8 with TRBJ2-1, with D tentatively TRBD1 (5 bases). Trimming took off 2 bases at V and 4 bases at J, with 9 bases between the two ends. CDR3 length: 14 amino acids. In germline, CDR1 is SGHVS, CDR2 FQNEAQ. This chain's CDR3 is CASSLFQGYNEQFF. Written as DNA, the CDR3 is TGTGCCAGCAGCTTATTTCAGGGTTACAATGAGCAGTTCTTC. Looking up the rest from reference TRBV7-8 and TRBJ2-1 gives the full variable domain: GAGVSQSPRYKVAKRGQDVALRCDPISGHVSLFWYQQALGQGPEFLTYFQNEAQLDKSGLPSDRFFAERPEGSVSTLKIQRTQQEDSAVYLCASSLFQGYNEQFFGPGTRLTVL.

The V and J genes are TRBV7-2 and TRBJ2-7; D unresolved. V was cut by 5 bases and J by 5 bases, with 13 bases left in between. Germline CDR1 and CDR2: SGHTA and FQGNSA. This CDR3 spans 13 amino acids. The chain's CDR3 is CASSPNWANEQYF. The CDR3 DNA follows: TGTGCCAGCAGCCCTAATTGGGCTAACGAGCAGTACTTC.

The genes are TRBV5-1 and TRBJ2-7, with unresolved D. The length of the CDR3 is 15 residues. The germline V and J ends were trimmed by 5 bases and 2 bases, with 17 bases remaining between them. Germline CDR1 SGHRS, CDR2 YFSETQ. CDR3 loop: CASRSSTAAAYEQYF. CDR3 DNA: TGCGCCAGCAGATCTTCAACCGCCGCTGCCTACGAGCAGTACTTC.

This chain links TRBV28 with TRBJ2-7; TRBD1 matches 10 bases. Losses at the gene ends were 6 bases for V and 5 bases for J; bases not matched to a gene: 4. The CDR3 loop spans 13 amino acids. CDR1 and CDR2 from the germline V gene are MDHEN and SYDVKM. The CDR3: CASSRQGAHEQYF. The CDR3 bases are TGTGCCAGCAGCCGACAGGGGGCCCACGAGCAGTACTTC.

The V gene is TRBV2, the J gene TRBJ2-5; tentatively, D is TRBD2 (7 bases). Deletions cut 7 bases from V and 3 bases from J, with 21 bases between. The germline V gene encodes CDR1 SNHLY and CDR2 FYNNEI. The CDR3 has 16 amino acids. The CDR3 protein is CASTPPGEGGEETQYF. The DNA of the CDR3 is TGTGCCAGCACTCCGCCGGGCGAGGGGGGGGAAGAGACCCAGTACTTC.

This sequence joins TRBV28 and TRBJ1-2; D perhaps matches TRBD1 (5 bases). The CDR3 totals 13 residues. V dropped 2 bases and J dropped 4 bases, with 8 bases sitting between them. Germline CDR1 MDHEN, CDR2 SYDVKM. The CDR3 loop is CASSLQGGYGYTF. The DNA of the CDR3 is TGTGCCAGCAGTTTACAGGGCGGCTATGGCTACACCTTC.

The J gene is TRBJ1-2, the V gene TRBV5-1; 9 bases are a match to TRBD1. In germline, CDR1 is SGHRS, CDR2 YFSETQ. Germline trimming cut 4 bases from V and 4 bases from J; bases unmatched to any gene: 5. This CDR3 is built from 14 residues. For the CDR3, the DNA is TGCGCCAGCAGCAGAGAGGGACAGGGCTATGGCTACACCTTC. This translates into CASSREGQGYGYTF.